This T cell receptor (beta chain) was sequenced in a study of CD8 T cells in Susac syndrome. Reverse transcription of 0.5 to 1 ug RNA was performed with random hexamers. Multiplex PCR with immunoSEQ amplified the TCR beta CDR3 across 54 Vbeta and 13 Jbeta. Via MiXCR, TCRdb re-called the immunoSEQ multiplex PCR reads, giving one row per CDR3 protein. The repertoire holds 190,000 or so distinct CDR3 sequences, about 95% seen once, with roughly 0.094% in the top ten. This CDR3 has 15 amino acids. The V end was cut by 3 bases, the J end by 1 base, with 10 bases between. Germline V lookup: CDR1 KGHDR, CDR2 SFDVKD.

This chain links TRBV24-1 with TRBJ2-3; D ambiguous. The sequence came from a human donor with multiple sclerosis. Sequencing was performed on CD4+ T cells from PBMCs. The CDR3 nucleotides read TGTGCCACCAGTGATCCGAAGGGCCGCACAGATACGCAGTATTTT. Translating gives CATSDPKGRTDTQYF.